Below, 10 T cell receptor beta chains from the same sample are listed, as sequenced in a study of OX40 agonist ivuxolimab in advanced cancers. Using immunoSEQ multiplex PCR, the repertoire was profiled, and TCRdb retains in-frame clones only, with some absent. The data hold 80,000 to 95,000 clones, with roughly 89% observed a single time. Sequenced material: CD4+ or CD8+ T cells sorted from blood, taken in a trial of the OX40 agonist ivuxolimab. The receptors shown here come from an adult with an advanced solid tumor such as melanoma, head and neck, liver or kidney cancer.

V usage is TRBV19 and J usage is TRBJ2-3, with D unclear. The CDR3 is 17 amino acids. The germline V gene has CDR1 LNHDA and CDR2 SQIVND (reference sequence). Trimming removed 5 bases from V and 2 bases from J, with 20 bases in between. The CDR3 here is CASSFWIEAGSTDTQYF. The CDR3 bases are TGTGCCAGTAGTTTTTGGATCGAGGCAGGATCCACAGATACGCAGTATTTT.

The chain carries TRBV10-3 and TRBJ1-1; maybe TRBD1 (5 bases). CDR1 is ENHRY, CDR2 SYGVKD, per germline. V dropped 3 bases and J dropped 10 bases, with 15 bases sitting between them. The CDR3 consists of 13 residues. The CDR3 DNA reads as TGTGCCATCAGTGATAAGAGGGGTGGACGAGCTTTCTTT. This gives the protein CAISDKRGGRAFF.

This clone was counted a single time. The J gene is TRBJ1-2, the V gene TRBV6-5; D gene ambiguous. The germline CDR1 and CDR2 sequences are MNHEY and SVGAGI. The ends were cut back, 2 bases at V and 6 bases at J, with 10 bases in the middle. This CDR3 comprises 13 residues. This CDR3 reads CASSYARRNGYTF. The DNA of the CDR3 is TGTGCCAGCAGTTACGCAAGGCGTAATGGCTACACCTTC.

The V call is TRBV5-1, the J call TRBJ1-1, with D hard to call. Trimming removed 0 bases at V and 10 bases at J, with 4 bases between. This CDR3 spans 10 amino acids. Germline-derived CDR1 and CDR2 are SGHRS and YFSETQ. In nucleotides, the CDR3 is TGCGCCAGCAGCTTGGCCTCAGCTTTCTTT. Its translation is CASSLASAFF.

CDR3 residues: CASSHRDGTDTQYF. In DNA, the CDR3 is TGTGCCAGCAGCCATCGGGACGGAACAGATACGCAGTATTTT. The chain recombines TRBV11-3 with TRBJ2-3, with D tentatively TRBD1 or TRBD2 (5 bases each). The CDR3 has 14 residues. Per the germline V gene, CDR1 is SGHNT and CDR2 is YENEEA. V shed 5 bases and J shed 3 bases, with 12 bases lying between them.

The CDR3 loop reads CASSDRDTLNTEAFF. CDR3 bases: TGCGCCAGCAGTGATAGGGACACCTTGAACACTGAAGCTTTCTTT. J is TRBJ1-1 and V is TRBV10-1; maybe TRBD1 (6 bases). CDR1 WNHNN and CDR2 SYGVQD come from the germline V gene (reference sequence). The CDR3 runs to 15 residues. Trimming removed 3 bases at V and 0 bases at J, with 11 bases between.

This clone appeared a single time. The gene calls are TRBV12-5 and TRBJ1-3; no clear D. V was cut by 4 bases and J by 1 base, with 5 bases left in between. The CDR3 is made up of 13 amino acids. Germline CDR1 and CDR2: LGHNT and FRNRAP. CDR3 protein: CASGYSSGNTIYF. DNA for the CDR3: TGTGCTAGTGGTTACTCTTCTGGAAACACCATATATTTT.

The chain employs TRBV28 and TRBJ1-4; D call uncertain. The CDR3 consists of 19 residues. Germline V gene data show CDR1 as MDHEN and CDR2 as SYDVKM. Trimming took off 5 bases at V and 3 bases at J, with 25 bases between the two ends. The CDR3: CASSPTDTGFTSANEKLFF. The CDR3 region has the DNA TGTGCCAGCAGTCCGACCGACACGGGATTCACCTCGGCTAATGAAAAACTGTTTTTT. Full variable domain (remainder filled in from reference TRBV28 and TRBJ1-4): DVKVTQSSRYLVKRTGEKVFLECVQDMDHENMFWYRQDPGLGLRLIYFSYDVKMKEKGDIPEGYSVSREKKERFSLILESASTNQTSMYLCASSPTDTGFTSANEKLFFGSGTQLSVL.

The genes are TRBV5-1 and TRBJ1-5; D possibly corresponds to TRBD1 (5 bases). Trimming took off 0 bases at V and 3 bases at J, with 7 bases between the two ends. The V gene's germline CDR1 is SGHRS and CDR2 YFSETQ. This CDR3 is 14 amino acids long. For the CDR3, the DNA is TGCGCCAGCAGCTTGGTAGGGGACAATCAGCCCCAGCATTTT. Translation: CASSLVGDNQPQHF.

The chain employs TRBV28 and TRBJ2-3; TRBD1 or TRBD2 may be the D gene (6 bases each). The V gene's germline CDR1 is MDHEN and CDR2 SYDVKM. V was trimmed by 3 bases and J by 6 bases, leaving 16 bases between them. The CDR3 length is 15 residues. CDR3 coding DNA: TGTGCCAGCAGTTTGGGGGGCAGGGTTTCGGATACGCAGTATTTT. This sequence encodes CASSLGGRVSDTQYF.